One TCR beta chain is described in this entry. Methods used by the authors: Reference gene primer amplification in the assay estimated nucleated cell counts. TCRdb keeps only in-frame clones here, not all; method: immunoSEQ multiplex PCR. V and J calls plus clone size are reproduced from that table; the DNA served to infer D and trimming. Among about 220,000 clones listed, approximately 90% were seen once. The CDR3 sequence is 13 residues long. V was pared by 5 bases and J by 4 bases, with 11 bases between. The data stem from a study of blood T cell repertoires in COVID-19. Turning to the study itself: T cells, B-cell-depleted T cells, or PBMCs provided the cDNA or gDNA that served as material.

Individuals drawn from around 24 US areas were about 18 to 90 years old. Assignment of participants to cohorts was predicated upon participant-reported clinical history. This clonotype originated in a woman between 40 and 50 years old with acute COVID-19. Sequenced material: PBMCs or T cells enriched from blood (not recorded which). The genes are TRBV12-3 or TRBV12-4 and TRBJ1-2; possible D gene TRBD1, 6 bases. Here the CDR3 reads CASSPQGLYGYTF. For the CDR3, the DNA is TGTGCCAGCAGTCCACAGGGCCTCTATGGCTACACCTTC.